A single sample gave rise to the 2 T cell receptor beta chains below, sequenced in a study of control samples from healthy donors and cancer patients. Profiling relied on immunoSEQ multiplex PCR, and the TCRdb table lists in-frame clones only, not all of them. The sample records about 250,000 clones, about four fifths being singletons. Sequenced material: PBMCs. These receptors were collected from a woman aged 55 to 70 with lung cancer.

This clone occurred a few times. The chain couples TRBV5-6 to TRBJ1-6, with a weak D call TRBD1 (5 bases). Germline loops: CDR1 SGHDT, CDR2 YYEEEE. This CDR3 has 15 amino acids. Trimming left V 2 bases short and J 6 bases short, with 12 bases between. CDR3 amino acids: CASSFVAGGNSPLHF. In nucleotides, the CDR3 is TGTGCCAGCAGCTTTGTCGCGGGGGGTAATTCACCCCTCCACTTT. The entire variable domain, with the rest obtained from reference TRBV5-6 and TRBJ1-6, is as follows: DAGVTQSPTHLIKTRGQQVTLRCSPKSGHDTVSWYQQALGQGPQFIFQYYEEEERQRGNFPDRFSGHQFPNYSSELNVNALLLGDSALYLCASSFVAGGNSPLHFGNGTRLTVT.

Note on this clone: The germline gene is not matched at one end of the junction; a read error may be the cause. In the same sample, other DNA sequences code for this CDR3. The chain recombines TRBV7-9 with TRBJ1-6; D gene ambiguous. From germline, CDR1 is SEHNR and CDR2 FQNEAQ (reference sequence). This CDR3 region has 14 residues. The DNA for the CDR3 is TGTGCCAGCAGCTTAGACGTCTCCAATTCACCCCTTCACTTT. Its protein product is CASSLDVSNSPLHF. The full variable domain, in which reference TRBV7-9 and TRBJ1-6 provide the parts outside the CDR3, is DTGVSQNPRHKITKRGQNVTFRCDPISEHNRLYWYRQTLGQGPEFLTYFQNEAQLEKSRLLSDRFSAERPKGSFSTLEIQRTEQGDSAMYLCASSLDVSNSPLHFGNGTRLTVT.